Each of the 5 T cell receptor beta chains below was sequenced from the same sample in a study of shared clonotypes between healthy human individuals. Here immunoSEQ multiplex PCR was the method, and the copy in TCRdb shows in-frame clones only, minus some. The repertoire has about 2 million clones, about 94% of them found once; the top ten carry about 1.1%. Naive-designated CD8 cells lacked CD45RO, were positively enriched for CCR7, and omitted terminally differentiated effector memory CD45RA+ cells. Sample: naive CD8+ T cells sorted from blood. These receptors were taken from a man aged 18 to 29 in good health.

Details on this clone: The sample has other DNA sequences that encode this CDR3 too. The chain uses TRBV5-6 and TRBJ2-7, with TRBD1 matching over 8 bases. V lost 4 bases to trimming and J lost 4 bases; unmatched junction nucleotides: 10. The CDR3 length is 15 residues. Germline assignment: CDR1 SGHDT and CDR2 YYEEEE. In DNA, the CDR3 is TGTGCCAGCAGCCCGCAGGGGGCCCCGTTGTACGAGCAGTACTTC. It encodes CASSPQGAPLYEQYF.

This chain connects TRBV6-5 to TRBJ1-1; perhaps TRBD1 as D (5 bases). The V end lost 2 bases, the J end lost 5 bases, and 12 bases lay between the germline ends. Per germline, CDR1 MNHEY and CDR2 SVGAGI. This CDR3 has 14 amino acids. In DNA form, the CDR3 reads TGTGCCAGCAGTTACGGGGGAGTGGGGACTGAAGCTTTCTTT. The encoded protein is CASSYGGVGTEAFF.

J is TRBJ1-2 and V is TRBV19; 10 nucleotides line up with TRBD1. Per the germline V gene, CDR1 is LNHDA and CDR2 is SQIVND (reference sequence). V lost 4 bases, J lost 6 bases, and 5 bases stayed unmatched. This CDR3 is 14 amino acids long. The CDR3 sequence is CASSTGQGFNGYTF. CDR3 sequence (DNA): TGTGCCAGTAGTACGGGACAGGGGTTTAATGGCTACACCTTC.

The count of this clone is one. This sequence joins TRBV6-1 and TRBJ1-5; D is uncertain. The V end lost 1 base, the J end lost 5 bases, and 6 bases lay between the germline ends. CDR3 length: 13 residues. Germline V gene lookup returns CDR1 MNHNS and CDR2 SASEGT. This CDR3 is CASSEVGYQPQHF. The CDR3 DNA reads as TGTGCCAGCAGTGAAGTGGGATATCAGCCCCAGCATTTT.

The J gene is TRBJ2-1, the V gene TRBV4-2, with D possibly called TRBD1 or TRBD2 (7 bases each). CDR3 length: 17 residues. Germline-derived CDR1 and CDR2 are LGHNA and YNFKEQ. Trimming removed 1 base at V and 1 base at J, with 14 bases between. CDR3 nucleotides: TGTGCCAGCAGCCAAGCTCCAGGGGGGGTTTCCTACAATGAGCAGTTCTTC. This gives the protein CASSQAPGGVSYNEQFF.